Below, one T cell receptor beta chain is given with its context. Trimming took off 2 bases at V and 8 bases at J, with 12 bases between the two ends. Germline V lookup: CDR1 SGHAT, CDR2 FQNNGV. The CDR3 is 13 residues long. Profiled with immunoSEQ multiplex PCR; TCRdb holds only in-frame clones, not every one. The sample yields 80,000 or so clones, roughly 89% seen once. The record originates from a study of control samples from healthy donors and cancer patients. The J gene is TRBJ1-2, the V gene TRBV11-2; possible D gene TRBD1, 5 bases. The sample consisted of blood. The receptor comes from a man between 50 and 59 years old in good health. The DNA for the CDR3 is TGTGCCAGCAGCTTATATGCTAAGGGGGGCTACACCTTC. It is translated as CASSLYAKGGYTF.